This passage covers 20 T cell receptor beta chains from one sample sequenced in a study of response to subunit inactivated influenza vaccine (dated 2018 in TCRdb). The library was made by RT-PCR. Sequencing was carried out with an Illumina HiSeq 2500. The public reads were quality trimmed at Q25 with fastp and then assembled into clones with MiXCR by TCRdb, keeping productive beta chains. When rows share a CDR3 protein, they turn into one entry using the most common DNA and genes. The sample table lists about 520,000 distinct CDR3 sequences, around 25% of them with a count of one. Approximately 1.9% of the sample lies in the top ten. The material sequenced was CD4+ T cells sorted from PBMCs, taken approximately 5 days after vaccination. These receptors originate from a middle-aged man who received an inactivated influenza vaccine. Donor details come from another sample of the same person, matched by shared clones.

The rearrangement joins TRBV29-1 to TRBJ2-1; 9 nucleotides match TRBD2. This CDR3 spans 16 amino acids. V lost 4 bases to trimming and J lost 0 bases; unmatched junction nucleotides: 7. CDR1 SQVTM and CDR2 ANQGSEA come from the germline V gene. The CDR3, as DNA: TGCAGCGTTGGTCTAAGACTAGCGGCCTCCTACAATGAGCAGTTCTTC. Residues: CSVGLRLAASYNEQFF.

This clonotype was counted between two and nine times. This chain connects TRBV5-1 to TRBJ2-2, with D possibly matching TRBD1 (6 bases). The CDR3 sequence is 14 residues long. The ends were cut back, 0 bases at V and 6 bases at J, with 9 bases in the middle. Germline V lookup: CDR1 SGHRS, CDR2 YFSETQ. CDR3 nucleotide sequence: TGCGCCAGCAGCTTGGCACAGGGAGCCGGGGAGCTGTTTTTT. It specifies CASSLAQGAGELFF.

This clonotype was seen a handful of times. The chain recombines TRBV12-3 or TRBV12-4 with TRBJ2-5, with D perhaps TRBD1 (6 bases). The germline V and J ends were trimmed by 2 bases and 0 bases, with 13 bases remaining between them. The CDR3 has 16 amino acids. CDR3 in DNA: TGTGCCAGCAGTTTAACTGTTAGGGACAACCAAGAGACCCAGTACTTC. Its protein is CASSLTVRDNQETQYF.

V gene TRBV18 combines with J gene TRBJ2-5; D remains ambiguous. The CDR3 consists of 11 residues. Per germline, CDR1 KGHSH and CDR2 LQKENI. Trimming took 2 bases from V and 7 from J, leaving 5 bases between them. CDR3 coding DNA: TGTGCCAGCTCACCAGGCCGGACCCAGTACTTC. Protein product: CASSPGRTQYF.

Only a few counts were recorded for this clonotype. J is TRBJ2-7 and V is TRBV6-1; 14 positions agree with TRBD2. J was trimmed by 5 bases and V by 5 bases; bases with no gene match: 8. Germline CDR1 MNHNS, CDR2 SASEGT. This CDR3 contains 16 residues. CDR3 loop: CASSRRRTSGRNEQYF. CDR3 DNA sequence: TGTGCCAGCAGTCGACGCCGGACTAGCGGGAGGAACGAGCAGTACTTC.

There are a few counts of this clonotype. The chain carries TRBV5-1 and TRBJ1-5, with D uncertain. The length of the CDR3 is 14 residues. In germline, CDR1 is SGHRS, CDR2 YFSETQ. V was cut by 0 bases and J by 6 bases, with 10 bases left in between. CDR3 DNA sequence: TGCGCCAGCAGCTTGGACGAACTGGGTCAGCCCCAGCATTTT. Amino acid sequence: CASSLDELGQPQHF.

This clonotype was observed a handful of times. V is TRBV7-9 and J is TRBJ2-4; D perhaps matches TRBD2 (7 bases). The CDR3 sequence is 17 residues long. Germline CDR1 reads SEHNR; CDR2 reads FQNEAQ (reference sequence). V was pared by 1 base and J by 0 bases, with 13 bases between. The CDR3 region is CASSLEGGGLAKNIQYF. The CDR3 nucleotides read TGTGCCAGCAGCTTAGAGGGGGGGGGACTAGCCAAAAACATTCAGTACTTC.

CDR3 in amino acids: CASTTRWRGASETQYF. The CDR3 DNA sequence: TGTGCCAGCACCACCCGGTGGCGGGGGGCCTCAGAGACCCAGTACTTC. This rearrangement joins TRBV6-2 or TRBV6-3 to TRBJ2-5, with 8 bases matching TRBD2. V lost 7 bases and J lost 4; bases outside the gene matches: 14. From germline, CDR1 is MNHEY and CDR2 SVGEGT. CDR3 length equals 16 residues.

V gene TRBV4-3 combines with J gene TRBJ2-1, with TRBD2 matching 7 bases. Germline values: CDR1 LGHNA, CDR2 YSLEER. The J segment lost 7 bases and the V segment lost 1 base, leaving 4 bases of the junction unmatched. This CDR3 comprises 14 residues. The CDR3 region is CASSQGLRENEQFF. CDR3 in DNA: TGCGCCAGCAGCCAAGGGTTGCGGGAGAATGAGCAGTTCTTC.

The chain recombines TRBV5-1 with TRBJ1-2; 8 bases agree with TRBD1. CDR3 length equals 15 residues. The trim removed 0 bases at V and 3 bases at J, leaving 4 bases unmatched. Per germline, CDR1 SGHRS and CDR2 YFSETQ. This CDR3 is CASSLEGDRYYGYTF. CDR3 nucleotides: TGCGCCAGCAGCTTGGAAGGGGACAGGTACTATGGCTACACCTTC.

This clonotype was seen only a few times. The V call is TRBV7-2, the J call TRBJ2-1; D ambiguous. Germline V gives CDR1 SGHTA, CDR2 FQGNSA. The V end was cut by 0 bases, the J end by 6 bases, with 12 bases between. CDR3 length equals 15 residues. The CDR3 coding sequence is TGTGCCAGCAGCTTAGCCCCTATTTCAACCAATGAGCAGTTCTTC. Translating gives CASSLAPISTNEQFF.

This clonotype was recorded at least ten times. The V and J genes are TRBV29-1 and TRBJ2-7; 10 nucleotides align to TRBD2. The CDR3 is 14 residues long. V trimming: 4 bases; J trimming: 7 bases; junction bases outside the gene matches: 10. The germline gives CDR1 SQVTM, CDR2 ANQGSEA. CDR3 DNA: TGCAGCGTTGTAGGCCTAGCGGGAGTTCGGGAGCAGTACTTC. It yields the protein CSVVGLAGVREQYF.

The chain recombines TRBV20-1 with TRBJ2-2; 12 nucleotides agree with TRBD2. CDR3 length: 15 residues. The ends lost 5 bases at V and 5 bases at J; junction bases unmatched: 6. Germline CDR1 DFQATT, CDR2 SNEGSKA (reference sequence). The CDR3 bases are TGCAGTGCTGCACTAGCGGGAGGCCGAACCGGGGAGCTGTTTTTT. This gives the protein CSAALAGGRTGELFF.

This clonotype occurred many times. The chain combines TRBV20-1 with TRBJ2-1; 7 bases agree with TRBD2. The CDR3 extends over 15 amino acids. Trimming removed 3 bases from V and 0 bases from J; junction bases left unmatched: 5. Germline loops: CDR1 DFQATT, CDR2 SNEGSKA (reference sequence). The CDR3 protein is CSASPWGGSYNEQFF. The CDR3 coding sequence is TGCAGTGCTAGCCCCTGGGGGGGCTCCTACAATGAGCAGTTCTTC.

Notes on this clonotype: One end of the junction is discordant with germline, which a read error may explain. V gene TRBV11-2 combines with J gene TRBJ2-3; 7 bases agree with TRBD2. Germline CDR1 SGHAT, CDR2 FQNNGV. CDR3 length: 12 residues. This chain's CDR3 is CASSLGGGSLGF. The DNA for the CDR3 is TGTGCCAGCAGCTTAGGGGGGGGGTCTCTCGGGTTT.

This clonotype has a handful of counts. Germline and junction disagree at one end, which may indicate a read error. CDR3 region: CASSFREAGTVHF. Here the CDR3 DNA reads TGTGCCAGCAGCTTTAGAGAGGCAGGGACAGTCCATTTT. The chain recombines TRBV7-2 with TRBJ1-4; 7 positions match TRBD1. Germline lookup yields CDR1 SGHTA and CDR2 FQGNSA. The CDR3 totals 13 residues.

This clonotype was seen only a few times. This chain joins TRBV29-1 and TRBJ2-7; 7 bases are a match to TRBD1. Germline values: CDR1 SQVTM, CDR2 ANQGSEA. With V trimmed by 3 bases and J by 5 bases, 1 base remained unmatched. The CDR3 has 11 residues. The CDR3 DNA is TGCAGCGTTGACAGGGGGAACGAGCAGTACTTC. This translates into CSVDRGNEQYF.

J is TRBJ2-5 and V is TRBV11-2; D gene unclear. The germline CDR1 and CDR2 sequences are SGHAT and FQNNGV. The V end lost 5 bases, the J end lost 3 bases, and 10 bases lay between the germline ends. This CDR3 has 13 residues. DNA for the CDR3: TGTGCCAGCAGCCCGCGCCCAAAAGAGACCCAGTACTTC. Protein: CASSPRPKETQYF.

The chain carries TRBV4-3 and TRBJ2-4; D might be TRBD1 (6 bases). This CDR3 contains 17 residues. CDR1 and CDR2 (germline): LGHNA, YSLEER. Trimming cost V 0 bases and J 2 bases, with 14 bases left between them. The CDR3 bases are TGCGCCAGCAGCCAAGATCGTCGACAGGCGACCAAAAACATTCAGTACTTC. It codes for CASSQDRRQATKNIQYF.

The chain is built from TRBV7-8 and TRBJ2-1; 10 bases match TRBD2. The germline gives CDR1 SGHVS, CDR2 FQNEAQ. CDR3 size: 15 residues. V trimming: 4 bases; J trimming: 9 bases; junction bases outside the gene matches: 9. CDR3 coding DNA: TGTGCCAGCAGCTCTCAAGCGGGGGGGCCGTCTGAGCAGTTCTTC. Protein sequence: CASSSQAGGPSEQFF. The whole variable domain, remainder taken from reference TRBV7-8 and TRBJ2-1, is GAGVSQSPRYKVAKRGQDVALRCDPISGHVSLFWYQQALGQGPEFLTYFQNEAQLDKSGLPSDRFFAERPEGSVSTLKIQRTQQEDSAVYLCASSSQAGGPSEQFFGPGTRLTVL.